This T cell receptor (beta chain) derives from a study of CD8+ T cells in alopecia areata. Study overall: Severity in treated patients was scored by percentage of scalp area affected.

In each case, RNA was isolated and then reverse transcribed into cDNA as the sequencing template. Sequencing used immunoSEQ multiplex PCR; TCRdb keeps in-frame clones, though not all of them. This sample has around 160,000 clones; 55% to 75% occur once, and the top ten carry 12% to 15%. Whole-study results and caveats: Uncertain still, given a single nonresponder, is whether baseline CD8+ expansion links to response. Tofacitinib significantly reduced both scalp clonality and expanded CD8+ clones among the top 100.

Notes on this clone: Antigen: not known.

The sample's treatment: oral pan-JAK inhibitor, 5-10 mg twice daily. Lesional scalp punch biopsies and peripheral blood were collected from alopecia areata patients. The CDR3 contains 17 residues. Germline assignment: CDR1 GTSNPN and CDR2 SVGIG (reference sequence). Trimming stripped 0 bases from V and 3 bases from J, with 18 bases between. The chain carries TRBV30 and TRBJ1-5; D ambiguous. Sequencing used CD4+ T cells sorted from blood, obtained at week 24, from a patient treated with tofacitinib. The clonotype comes from a human donor with alopecia areata. The CDR3 sequence is CAWSVPSRNLLNQPQHF. The CDR3 coding sequence is TGTGCCTGGAGTGTACCCAGTCGGAACCTCCTCAATCAGCCCCAGCATTTT.